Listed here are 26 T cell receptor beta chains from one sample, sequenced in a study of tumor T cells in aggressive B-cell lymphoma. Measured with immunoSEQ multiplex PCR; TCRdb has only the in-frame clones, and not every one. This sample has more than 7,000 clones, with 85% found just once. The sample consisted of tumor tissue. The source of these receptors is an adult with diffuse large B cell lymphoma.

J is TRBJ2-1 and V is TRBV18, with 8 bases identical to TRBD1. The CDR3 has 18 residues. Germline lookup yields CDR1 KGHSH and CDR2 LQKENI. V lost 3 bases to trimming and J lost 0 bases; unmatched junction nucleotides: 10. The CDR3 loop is CASSPIPTGGSSYNEQFF. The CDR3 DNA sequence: TGTGCCAGCTCACCGATACCTACAGGGGGAAGCTCCTACAATGAGCAGTTCTTC.

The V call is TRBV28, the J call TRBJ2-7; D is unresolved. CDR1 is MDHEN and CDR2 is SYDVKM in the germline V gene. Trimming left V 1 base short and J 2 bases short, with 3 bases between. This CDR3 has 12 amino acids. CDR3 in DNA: TGTGCCAGCAGTTTATCAACCTACGAGCAGTACTTC. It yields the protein CASSLSTYEQYF.

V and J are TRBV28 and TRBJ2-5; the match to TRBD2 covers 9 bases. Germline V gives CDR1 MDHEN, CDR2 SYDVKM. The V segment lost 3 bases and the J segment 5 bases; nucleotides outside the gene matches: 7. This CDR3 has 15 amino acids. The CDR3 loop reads CASSFGGGASETQYF. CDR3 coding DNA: TGTGCCAGCAGTTTTGGCGGGGGGGCCTCGGAGACCCAGTACTTC.

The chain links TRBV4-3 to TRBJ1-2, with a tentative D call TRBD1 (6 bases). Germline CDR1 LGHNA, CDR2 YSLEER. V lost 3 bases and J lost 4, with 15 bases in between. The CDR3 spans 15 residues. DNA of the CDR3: TGCGCCAGCAGCCAGGCCAGGCAGGGGTCCTATGGCTACACCTTC. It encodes CASSQARQGSYGYTF.

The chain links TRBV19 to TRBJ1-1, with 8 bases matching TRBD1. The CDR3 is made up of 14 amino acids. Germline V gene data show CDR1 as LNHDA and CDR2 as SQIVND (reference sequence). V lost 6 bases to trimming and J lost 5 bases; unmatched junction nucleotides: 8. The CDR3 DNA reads TGTGCCAGTAGATTACACAGGGGGGAAACTGAAGCTTTCTTT. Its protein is CASRLHRGETEAFF. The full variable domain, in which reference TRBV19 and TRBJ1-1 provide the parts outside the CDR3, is DGGITQSPKYLFRKEGQNVTLSCEQNLNHDAMYWYRQDPGQGLRLIYYSQIVNDFQKGDIAEGYSVSREKKESFPLTVTSAQKNPTAFYLCASRLHRGETEAFFGQGTRLTVV.

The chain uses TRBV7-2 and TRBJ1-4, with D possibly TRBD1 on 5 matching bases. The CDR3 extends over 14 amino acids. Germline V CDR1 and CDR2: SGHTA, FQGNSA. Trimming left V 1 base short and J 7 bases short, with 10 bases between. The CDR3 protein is CASSLGGRSEKLFF. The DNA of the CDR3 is TGTGCCAGCAGCTTAGGGGGCAGGAGTGAAAAACTGTTTTTT.

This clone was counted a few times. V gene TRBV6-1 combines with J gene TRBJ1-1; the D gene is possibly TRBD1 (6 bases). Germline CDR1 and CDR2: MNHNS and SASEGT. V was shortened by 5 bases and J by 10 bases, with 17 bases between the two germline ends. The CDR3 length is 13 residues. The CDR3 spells CASSTWDIVVAFF. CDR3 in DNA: TGTGCCAGCAGTACCTGGGACATAGTAGTAGCTTTCTTT.

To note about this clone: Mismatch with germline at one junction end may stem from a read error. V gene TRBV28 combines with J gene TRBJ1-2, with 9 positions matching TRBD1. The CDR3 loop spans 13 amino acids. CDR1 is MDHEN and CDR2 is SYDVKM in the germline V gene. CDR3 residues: CASSLTGGRGYTF. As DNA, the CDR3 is TGTGCCAGCAGTTTGACAGGGGGTCGAGGCTACACTTTC.

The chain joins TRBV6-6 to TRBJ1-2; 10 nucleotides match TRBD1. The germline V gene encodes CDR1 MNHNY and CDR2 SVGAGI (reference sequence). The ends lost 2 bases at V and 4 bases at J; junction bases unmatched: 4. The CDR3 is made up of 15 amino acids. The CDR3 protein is CASSYQGQGTYGYTF. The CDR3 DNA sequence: TGTGCCAGCAGTTACCAGGGACAGGGGACCTATGGCTACACCTTC.

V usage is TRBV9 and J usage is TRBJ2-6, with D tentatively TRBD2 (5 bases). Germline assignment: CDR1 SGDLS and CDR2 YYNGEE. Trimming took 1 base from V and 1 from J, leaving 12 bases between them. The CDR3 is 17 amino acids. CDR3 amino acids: CASSVKDGGSGANVLTF. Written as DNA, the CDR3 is TGTGCCAGCAGCGTAAAGGATGGAGGTTCTGGGGCCAACGTCCTGACTTTC. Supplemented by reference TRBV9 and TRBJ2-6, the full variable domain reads DSGVTQTPKHLITATGQRVTLRCSPRSGDLSVYWYQQSLDQGLQFLIQYYNGEERAKGNILERFSAQQFPDLHSELNLSSLELGDSALYFCASSVKDGGSGANVLTFGAGSRLTVL.

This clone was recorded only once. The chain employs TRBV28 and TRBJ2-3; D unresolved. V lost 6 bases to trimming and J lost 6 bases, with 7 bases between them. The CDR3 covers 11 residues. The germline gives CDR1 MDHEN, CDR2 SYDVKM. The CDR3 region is CASSKRDTQYF. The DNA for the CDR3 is TGTGCCAGCAGCAAACGGGATACGCAGTATTTT. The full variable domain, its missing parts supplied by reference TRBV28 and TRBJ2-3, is DVKVTQSSRYLVKRTGEKVFLECVQDMDHENMFWYRQDPGLGLRLIYFSYDVKMKEKGDIPEGYSVSREKKERFSLILESASTNQTSMYLCASSKRDTQYFGPGTRLTVL.

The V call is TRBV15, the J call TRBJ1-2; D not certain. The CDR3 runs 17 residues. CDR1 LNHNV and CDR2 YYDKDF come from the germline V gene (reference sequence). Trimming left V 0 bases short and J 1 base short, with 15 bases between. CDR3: CATSRDFLSPLNYGYTF. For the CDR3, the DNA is TGTGCCACCAGCAGAGATTTCCTGTCTCCCCTTAACTATGGCTACACCTTC.

The CDR3 sequence: CASSPRGDRREAFF. In DNA form, the CDR3 reads TGTGCCAGCAGCCCTCGGGGGGACAGGAGGGAAGCTTTCTTT. The chain has TRBV28 and TRBJ1-1; 8 bases align to TRBD1. This CDR3 region has 14 residues. Trimming took 6 bases from V and 8 from J; bases not matched to a gene: 11. CDR1 MDHEN and CDR2 SYDVKM come from the germline V gene.

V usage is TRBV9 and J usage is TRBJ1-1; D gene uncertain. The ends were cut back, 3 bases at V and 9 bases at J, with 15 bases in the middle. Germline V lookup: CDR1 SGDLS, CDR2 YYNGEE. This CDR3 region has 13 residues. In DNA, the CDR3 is TGTGCCAGCAGCGGAAGAACGGGTGGAAAAGCTTTCTTT. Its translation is CASSGRTGGKAFF.

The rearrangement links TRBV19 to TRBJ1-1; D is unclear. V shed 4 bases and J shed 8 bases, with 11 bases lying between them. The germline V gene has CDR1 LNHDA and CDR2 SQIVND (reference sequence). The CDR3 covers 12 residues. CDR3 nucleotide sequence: TGTGCCAGTAGTAAGCGAGGGCGGGAAGCTTTCTTT. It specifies CASSKRGREAFF.

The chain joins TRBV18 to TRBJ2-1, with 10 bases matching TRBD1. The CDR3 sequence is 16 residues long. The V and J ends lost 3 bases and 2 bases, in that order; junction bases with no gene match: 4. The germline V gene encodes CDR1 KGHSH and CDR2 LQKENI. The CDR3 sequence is CASSPPGTGAYNEQFF. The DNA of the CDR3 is TGTGCCAGCTCACCTCCCGGGACAGGGGCCTACAATGAGCAGTTCTTC.

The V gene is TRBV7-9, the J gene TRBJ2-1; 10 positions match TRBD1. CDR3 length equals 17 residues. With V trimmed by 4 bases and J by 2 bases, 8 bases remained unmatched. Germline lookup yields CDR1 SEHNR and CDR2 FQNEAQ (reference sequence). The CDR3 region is CASSSPRTGGTYNEQFF. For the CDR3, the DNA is TGTGCCAGCAGCTCCCCCCGGACAGGGGGGACCTACAATGAGCAGTTCTTC. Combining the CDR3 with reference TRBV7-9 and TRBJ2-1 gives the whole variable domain DTGVSQNPRHKITKRGQNVTFRCDPISEHNRLYWYRQTLGQGPEFLTYFQNEAQLEKSRLLSDRFSAERPKGSFSTLEIQRTEQGDSAMYLCASSSPRTGGTYNEQFFGPGTRLTVL.

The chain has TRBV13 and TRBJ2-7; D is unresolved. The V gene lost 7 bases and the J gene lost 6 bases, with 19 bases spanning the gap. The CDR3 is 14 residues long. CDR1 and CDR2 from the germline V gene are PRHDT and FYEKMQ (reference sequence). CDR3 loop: CASTSLRGLLEQYF. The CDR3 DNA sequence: TGTGCCAGCACCTCCCTCCGAGGTTTACTCGAGCAGTACTTC.

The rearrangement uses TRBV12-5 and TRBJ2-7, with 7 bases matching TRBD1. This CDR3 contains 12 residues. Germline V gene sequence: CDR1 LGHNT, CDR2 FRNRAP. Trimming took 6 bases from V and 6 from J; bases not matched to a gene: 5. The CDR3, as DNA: TGTGCTAGTGGACAGGGGTTCGGCGAGCAGTACTTC. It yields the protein CASGQGFGEQYF.

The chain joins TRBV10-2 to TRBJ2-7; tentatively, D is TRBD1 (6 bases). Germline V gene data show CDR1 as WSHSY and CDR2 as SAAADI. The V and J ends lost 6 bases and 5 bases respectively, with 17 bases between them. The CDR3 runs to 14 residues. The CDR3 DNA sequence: TGCGCCAGCAGAAACTCCAGGGGTTGGGACGAGCAGTACTTC. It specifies CASRNSRGWDEQYF.

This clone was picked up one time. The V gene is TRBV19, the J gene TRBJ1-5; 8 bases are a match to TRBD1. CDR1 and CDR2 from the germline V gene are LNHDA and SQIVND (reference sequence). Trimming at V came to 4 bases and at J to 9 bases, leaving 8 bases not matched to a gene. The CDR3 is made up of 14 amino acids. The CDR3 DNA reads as TGTGCCAGTAGTACACAACAGGGGGATCGGCCCCAGCATTTT. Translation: CASSTQQGDRPQHF.

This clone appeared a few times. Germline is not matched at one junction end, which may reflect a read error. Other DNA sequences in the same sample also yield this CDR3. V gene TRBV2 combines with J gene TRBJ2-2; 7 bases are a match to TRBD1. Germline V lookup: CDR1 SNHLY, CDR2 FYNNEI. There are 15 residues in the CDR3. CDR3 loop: CASSAGTENTGELFF. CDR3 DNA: TGTGCCAGCAGTGCCGGGACAGAGAACACCGGGGAGTTGTTTTTT. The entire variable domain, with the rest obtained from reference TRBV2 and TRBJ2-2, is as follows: EPEVTQTPSHQVTQMGQEVILRCVPISNHLYFYWYRQILGQKVEFLVSFYNNEISEKSEIFDDQFSVERPDGSNFTLKIRSTKLEDSAMYFCASSAGTENTGELFFGEGSRLTVL.

Here the CDR3 reads CASSITESQPQHF. CDR3 coding DNA: TGTGCCAGTAGTATTACGGAGAGTCAGCCCCAGCATTTT. The rearrangement uses TRBV19 and TRBJ1-5; D unclear. The CDR3 totals 13 residues. Deletions cut 3 bases from V and 6 bases from J, with 9 bases between. Per germline, CDR1 LNHDA and CDR2 SQIVND (reference sequence).

CDR3 nucleotide sequence: TGTGCCAGCAGCTTAGTGTTTAGCCTAGCGGGGTCTGACTCCTACAATGAGCAGTTCTTC. Amino acid sequence: CASSLVFSLAGSDSYNEQFF. The gene calls are TRBV7-8 and TRBJ2-1; the match to TRBD2 covers 9 bases. The trim removed 1 base at V and 0 bases at J, leaving 13 bases unmatched. CDR1 is SGHVS and CDR2 is FQNEAQ in the germline V gene. The CDR3 contains 20 residues.

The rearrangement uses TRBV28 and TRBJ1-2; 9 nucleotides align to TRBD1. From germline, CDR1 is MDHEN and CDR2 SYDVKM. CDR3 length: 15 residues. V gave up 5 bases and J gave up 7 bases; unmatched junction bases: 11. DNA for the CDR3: TGTGCCAGCAGTCTATCTACAGGGGGCGCGGCTGGCTACACCTTC. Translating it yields CASSLSTGGAAGYTF.

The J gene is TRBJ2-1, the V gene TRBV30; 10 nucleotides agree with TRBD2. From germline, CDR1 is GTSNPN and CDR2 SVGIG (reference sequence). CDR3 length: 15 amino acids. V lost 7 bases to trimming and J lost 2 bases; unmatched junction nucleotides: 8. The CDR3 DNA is TGTGCCTTCTCTCTAGCGGGGGCCACCTACAATGAGCAGTTCTTC. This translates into CAFSLAGATYNEQFF.